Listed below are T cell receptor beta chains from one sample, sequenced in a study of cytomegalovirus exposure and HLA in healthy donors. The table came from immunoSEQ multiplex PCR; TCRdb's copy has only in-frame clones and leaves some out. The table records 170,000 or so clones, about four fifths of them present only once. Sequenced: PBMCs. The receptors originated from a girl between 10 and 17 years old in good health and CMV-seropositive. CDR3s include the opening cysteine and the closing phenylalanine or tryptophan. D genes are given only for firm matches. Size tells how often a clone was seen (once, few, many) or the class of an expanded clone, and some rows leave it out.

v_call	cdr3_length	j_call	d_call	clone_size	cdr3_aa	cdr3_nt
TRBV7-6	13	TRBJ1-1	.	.	CASSLSKTGEAFF	TGTGCCAGCAGCTTATCTAAGACAGGCGAAGCTTTCTTT
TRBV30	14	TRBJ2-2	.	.	CAWSVRGYTGELFF	TGTGCCTGGAGTGTAAGGGGGTACACCGGGGAGCTGTTTTTT
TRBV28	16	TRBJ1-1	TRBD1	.	CASSLPAGGADKKAFF	TGTGCCAGCAGTTTGCCCGCAGGGGGCGCGGACAAAAAAGCTTTCTTT
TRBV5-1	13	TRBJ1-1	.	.	CASSLEPNTEAFF	TGCGCCAGCAGCCTAGAACCGAACACTGAAGCTTTCTTT
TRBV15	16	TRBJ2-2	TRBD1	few	CATSRGTGAETGELFF	TGTGCCACCAGCAGAGGGACAGGGGCGGAGACCGGGGAGCTGTTTTTT
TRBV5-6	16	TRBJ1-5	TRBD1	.	CASSGWTGVYNQPQHF	TGTGCCAGCAGCGGGTGGACAGGGGTGTACAATCAGCCCCAGCATTTT
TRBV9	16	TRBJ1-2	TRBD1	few	CASSVVESGGAYGYTF	TGTGCCAGCAGCGTAGTCGAGTCAGGGGGCGCTTATGGCTACACCTTC
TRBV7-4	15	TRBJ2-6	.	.	CASSLISSGANVLTF	TGTGCCAGCAGCTTAATTAGCTCTGGGGCCAACGTCCTGACTTTC
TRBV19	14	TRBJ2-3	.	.	CASMKAGATDTQYF	TGTGCCAGTATGAAGGCGGGGGCCACAGATACGCAGTATTTT
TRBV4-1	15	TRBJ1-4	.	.	CASSYGSRTNEKLFF	TGCGCCAGCAGTTACGGATCGCGGACTAATGAAAAACTGTTTTTT
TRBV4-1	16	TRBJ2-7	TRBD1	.	CASSQESGQGAYEQYF	TGCGCCAGCAGCCAAGAGTCGGGACAGGGTGCCTACGAGCAGTACTTC
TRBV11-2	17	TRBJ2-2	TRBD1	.	CASSIDRDALGTGELFF	TGTGCCAGCAGCATAGACAGGGATGCACTCGGCACCGGGGAGCTGTTTTTT
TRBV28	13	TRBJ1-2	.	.	CASSQDSPFGYTF	TGTGCCAGCAGCCAGGACTCCCCCTTCGGCTACACCTTC
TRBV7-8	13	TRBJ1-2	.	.	CASSLERHHGYTF	TGTGCCAGCAGCTTAGAGAGACATCATGGCTACACCTTC
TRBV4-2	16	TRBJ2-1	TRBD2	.	CASSLGLAGGVNEQFF	TGTGCCAGCAGCCTCGGACTAGCGGGGGGGGTGAATGAGCAGTTCTTC
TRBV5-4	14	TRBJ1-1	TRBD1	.	CASKPGQGNTEAFF	TGTGCCAGCAAGCCGGGACAGGGGAACACTGAAGCTTTCTTT
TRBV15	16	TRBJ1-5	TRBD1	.	CATSGHGTVSNQPQHF	TGTGCCACCAGCGGACACGGGACAGTAAGCAATCAGCCCCAGCATTTT
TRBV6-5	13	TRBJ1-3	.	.	CASSGPSGNTIYF	TGTGCCAGCAGTGGGCCCTCTGGAAACACCATATATTTT
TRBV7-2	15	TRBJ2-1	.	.	CASSLGGGSYNEQFF	TGTGCCAGCAGCTTAGGGGGAGGCTCCTACAATGAGCAGTTCTTC
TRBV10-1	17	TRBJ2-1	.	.	CASSGLKGGDPYNEQFF	TGCGCCAGCAGTGGCCTAAAAGGGGGGGACCCGTACAATGAGCAGTTCTTC
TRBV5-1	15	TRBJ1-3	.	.	CASSLAGLAGNTIYF	TGCGCCAGCAGCTTGGCAGGGTTGGCTGGAAACACCATATATTTT
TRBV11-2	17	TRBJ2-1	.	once	CASRSRNRDMDYNEQFF	TGTGCCAGCAGGTCCAGGAACCGGGACATGGACTACAATGAGCAGTTCTTC
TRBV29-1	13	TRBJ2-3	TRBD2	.	CSVLGLVEDTQYF	TGCAGCGTTCTGGGACTAGTGGAAGATACGCAGTATTTT
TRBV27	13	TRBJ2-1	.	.	CASSSTTGNEQFF	TGTGCCAGCAGTTCGACGACGGGCAATGAGCAGTTCTTC
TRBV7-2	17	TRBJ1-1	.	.	CASSLGTRSLMNTEAFF	TGTGCCAGCAGCTTAGGGACACGGAGCCTCATGAACACTGAAGCTTTCTTT
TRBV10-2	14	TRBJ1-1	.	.	CASRHGPLNTEAFF	TGCGCCAGCAGACATGGGCCGCTCAACACTGAAGCTTTCTTT
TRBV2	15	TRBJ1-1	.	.	CASRGDAGVNTEAFF	TGTGCCAGCAGGGGGGATGCGGGGGTGAACACTGAAGCTTTCTTT
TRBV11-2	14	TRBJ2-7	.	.	CASSLGTGLDEQYF	TGTGCCAGCAGCTTAGGAACCGGTCTGGACGAGCAGTACTTC